This T cell receptor beta chain was documented in a study of T cell changes during pregnancy in multiple sclerosis. CDR3 length: 12 residues. Germline CDR1 LGHNA, CDR2 YNFKEQ. Trimming took off 1 base at V and 13 bases at J, with 14 bases between the two ends. Libraries were prepared by immunoSEQ multiplex PCR; TCRdb keeps only in-frame clonotypes and omits some of them. The table lists over 30,000 clones, about 90% of them singletons. The genes are TRBV4-2 and TRBJ2-7, with a tentative D call TRBD2 (6 bases). This clonotype originated in a female donor with multiple sclerosis, enrolled in a pregnancy study. The sample in question was CD8+ T cells from peripheral blood mononuclear cells, obtained in the third trimester of pregnancy. The chain's CDR3 is CASSQAEGLRYF. For the CDR3, the DNA is TGTGCCAGCAGCCAAGCCGAGGGACTGCGTTACTTC.